This TCR beta chain was observed in a study of T cell responses to AZD1222 COVID-19 vaccine. Study-level results: There were mostly white British donors and more females than males, and clonal diversity was possibly underestimated.

As regards this clone: Antigen: not known.

CDR3 size: 16 residues. V was pared by 3 bases and J by 0 bases, with 2 bases of the junction left unmatched. Germline assignment: CDR1 PRHDT and CDR2 FYEKMQ (reference sequence). Sequencing used immunoSEQ multiplex PCR; TCRdb keeps in-frame clones, though not all of them. Here the sample spans 150,000 to 200,000 clones, roughly nine tenths being singletons. The TCR originated in an adult in good health. The sequencing here drew on peripheral blood, taken on day 0 of AZD1222 vaccination. V is TRBV13 and J is TRBJ2-3, with 11 positions matching TRBD2. In DNA, the CDR3 is TGTGCCAGCAGCTTCCTAGCGGGAGGTAGCACAGATACGCAGTATTTT. Protein product: CASSFLAGGSTDTQYF.